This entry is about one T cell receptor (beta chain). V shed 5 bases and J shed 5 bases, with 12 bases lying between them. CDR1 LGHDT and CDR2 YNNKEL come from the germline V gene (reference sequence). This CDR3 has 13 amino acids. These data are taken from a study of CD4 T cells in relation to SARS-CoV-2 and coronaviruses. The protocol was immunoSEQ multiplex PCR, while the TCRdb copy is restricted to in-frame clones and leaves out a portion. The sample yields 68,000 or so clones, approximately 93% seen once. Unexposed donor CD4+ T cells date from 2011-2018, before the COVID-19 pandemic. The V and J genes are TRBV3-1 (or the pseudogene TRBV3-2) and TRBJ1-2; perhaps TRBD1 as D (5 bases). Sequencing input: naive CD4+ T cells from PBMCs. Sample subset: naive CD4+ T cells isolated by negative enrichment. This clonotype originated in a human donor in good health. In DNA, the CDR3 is TGTGCCAGCAGCTTGGGACCGCAATATGGCTACACCTTC. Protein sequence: CASSLGPQYGYTF.